A single T cell receptor (beta chain) is shown here with its context. The antigen remains undetermined. The V and J ends lost 2 bases and 6 bases respectively, with 15 bases between them. The CDR3 has 14 residues. In germline, CDR1 is SGHDT, CDR2 YYEEEE. In the PCR, 60 Vbeta and 13 Jbeta primers were used. Clones were sequenced by immunoSEQ multiplex PCR, and TCRdb holds only the in-frame ones, with some missing. The sample has approximately 150,000 clones; 70% to 85% are singletons. These data are taken from a study of cytomegalovirus exposure and HLA in healthy donors. Study conclusions and caveats: Researchers reportedly found TCR beta sequences accurately predicted most subjects' HLA-A and HLA-B alleles.

At the time of sampling, donors were nominally healthy, though unrecorded immune exposures were likely. Sequencing input: PBMCs. The chain carries TRBV5-6 and TRBJ2-7; D is perhaps TRBD1 (5 bases). This receptor was obtained from a man aged 35-49 years in good health and CMV-seronegative. CDR3 DNA sequence: TGTGCCAGCAGCTTTGCCGCAGGGAACGGCGAGCAGTACTTC. Its translation: CASSFAAGNGEQYF.